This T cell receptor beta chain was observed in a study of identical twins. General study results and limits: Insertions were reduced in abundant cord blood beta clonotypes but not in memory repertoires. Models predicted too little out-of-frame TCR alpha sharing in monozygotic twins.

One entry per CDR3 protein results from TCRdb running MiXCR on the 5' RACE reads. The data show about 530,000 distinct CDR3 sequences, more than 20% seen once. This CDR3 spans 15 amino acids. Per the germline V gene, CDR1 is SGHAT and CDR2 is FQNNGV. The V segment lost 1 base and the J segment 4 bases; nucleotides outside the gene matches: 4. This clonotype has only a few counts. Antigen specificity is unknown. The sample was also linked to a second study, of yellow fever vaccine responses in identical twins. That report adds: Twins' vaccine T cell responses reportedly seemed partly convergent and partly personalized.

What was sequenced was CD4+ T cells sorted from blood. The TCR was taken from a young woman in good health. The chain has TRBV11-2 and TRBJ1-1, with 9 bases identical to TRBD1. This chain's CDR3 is CASSLGDREVTEAFF. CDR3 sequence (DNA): TGTGCCAGCAGCTTAGGGGACAGGGAAGTCACTGAAGCTTTCTTT. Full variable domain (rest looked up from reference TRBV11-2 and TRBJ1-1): EAGVAQSPRYKIIEKRQSVAFWCNPISGHATLYWYQQILGQGPKLLIQFQNNGVVDDSQLPKDRFSAERLKGVDSTLKIQPAKLEDSAVYLCASSLGDREVTEAFFGQGTRLTVV.